These T cell receptor beta chains were read from a single sample in a study of T-cell reconstitution after alpha-beta-depleted transplantation in children. TCRdb reprocessed the PCR reads with MiXCR, giving one entry per CDR3 protein. The table shows 300,000 or so distinct CDR3 sequences, with 20% to 30% occurring only once. The sequences come from PBMCs, mostly from graft donor cells, collected 180 days after TCRalphabeta/CD19-depleted stem cell transplant. These receptors were obtained from a male patient under 18 who had a stem cell transplant for acute lymphoblastic leukemia, so the T cells may come from the graft donor. CDR3s include the opening cysteine and the closing phenylalanine or tryptophan. Fields, in order: D gene, J gene, V gene, clone size, CDR3 DNA, CDR3 protein. D genes are given only for firm matches. Rows give clone size only sometimes, using once, few, many, or a class for an expanded clone.

. TRBJ1-2 TRBV20-1 few TGCAGTGCTACGGGGGCTTACGGCTACACCTTC CSATGAYGYTF
. TRBJ2-1 TRBV19 . TGTGCCAGTAGTACCACGCATTCCAATATGCGGCCCCCCTACAATGAGCAGTTCTTC CASSTTHSNMRPPYNEQFF
. TRBJ1-5 TRBV6-5 . TGTGCCAGCAGTTACGGTAGCAATCAGCCCCAGCATTTT CASSYGSNQPQHF
TRBD2 TRBJ2-1 TRBV29-1 few TGCAGCGTTTCTAATAGCGGGAGGGGATACAATGAGCAGTTCTTC CSVSNSGRGYNEQFF
. TRBJ2-2 TRBV7-3 few TGTGCCAGCAGCTCAACTAGTCCCGCGAACACCGGGGAGCTGTTTTTT CASSSTSPANTGELFF
. TRBJ2-2 TRBV15 few TGTGCCACCAGCAGGGGAAAGAACGGGGAGCTGTTTTTT CATSRGKNGELFF
. TRBJ1-5 TRBV29-1 many TGCAGCGTAGCCGAGGGGAATCAGCCCCAGCATTTT CSVAEGNQPQHF
. TRBJ1-3 TRBV12-3/TRBV12-4 . TGTGCCAGCAGTTTAAAGGCAGCATACCTTTCCTCTGGAAACACCATATATTTT CASSLKAAYLSSGNTIYF
. TRBJ2-5 TRBV6-1 . TGTGCCAGCGGTCCCTTTGGGGGGACAGAAGAGACCCAGTACTTC CASGPFGGTEETQYF
. TRBJ2-7 TRBV4-2 few TGTGCCAGCAGTTTCGATCACCCCTACGAGCAGTACTTC CASSFDHPYEQYF
. TRBJ2-7 TRBV5-1 many TGCGCCAGCAGCCGACCCAGCGGATTCTCCTACGAGCAGTACTTC CASSRPSGFSYEQYF
. TRBJ2-1 TRBV11-3 few TGTGCCAGCAGCTTTGACTCCTTCTCCTACAATGAGCAGTTCTTC CASSFDSFSYNEQFF
. TRBJ1-2 TRBV5-5 many TGTGCCAGCAGCCCCGAGAGCTACACCCTGAACTATGGCTACACCTTC CASSPESYTLNYGYTF
. TRBJ2-2 TRBV7-2 . TGTGCCAGCAGCTTATGGGGAAGCGGGTTTGACGGGGAGCTGTTTTTT CASSLWGSGFDGELFF
TRBD1 TRBJ1-1 TRBV5-1 few TGCGCCAGCAGCGCCGCGGCAGGGGGCTCCATGAACACTGAAGCTTTCTTT CASSAAAGGSMNTEAFF
TRBD1 TRBJ1-2 TRBV20-1 . TGCAGTGCTAGGACCGGGACAGGGCACTATGGCTACACCTTC CSARTGTGHYGYTF
TRBD2 TRBJ2-5 TRBV2 . TGTGCCAGCAGTGAGGGACTAGCGGGAGATTTACAAGAGACCCAGTACTTC CASSEGLAGDLQETQYF
TRBD1 TRBJ2-3 TRBV5-1 . TGCGCCAGCAGCTTGGTCTTTCCGACAGGGCCCTTCTCTTCTAGCACAGATACGCAGTATTTT CASSLVFPTGPFSSSTDTQYF
TRBD2 TRBJ2-2 TRBV20-1 . TGCAGTGCTAGGGGACCGGCTAGCGGGAGCACCGGGGAGCTGTTTTTT CSARGPASGSTGELFF
. TRBJ1-1 TRBV5-1 few TGCGCCAGCAGCCCGGAGGGGAAGAACACTGAAGCTTTCTTT CASSPEGKNTEAFF
. TRBJ2-4 TRBV29-1 . TGCAGCGTTGCGTCCGGGGTCGGTAACATTCAGTACTTC CSVASGVGNIQYF
. TRBJ2-6 TRBV27 few TGTGCCAGCACCATGGGATGGGGGCCTGGGGCCAACGTCCTGACTTTC CASTMGWGPGANVLTF
. TRBJ1-6 TRBV12-3/TRBV12-4 . TGTGCCAGCATGGGAGGACAGAATTCACCCCTCCACTTT CASMGGQNSPLHF
. TRBJ2-1 TRBV11-1 . TGTGCCAGCAGCTTAACTTCCTACAATGAGCAGTTCTTC CASSLTSYNEQFF
. TRBJ2-6 TRBV20-1 . TGCAGTGCTAGAGCGGGCGGGGCCAACGTCCTGACTTTC CSARAGGANVLTF
. TRBJ2-7 TRBV7-6 . TGTGCCAGCAGCTTAAGGACACGGGATACCTACGAGCAGTACTTC CASSLRTRDTYEQYF
. TRBJ2-4 TRBV7-2 . TGTGCCAGCAGCTTAAGGGGGGGGGTTTTGGCCAAAAACATTCAGTACTTC CASSLRGGVLAKNIQYF
TRBD2 TRBJ2-7 TRBV10-1 . TGCGCCAGCAGCCGTCGCGGGAGATGGAAGAACTACGAGCAGTACTTC CASSRRGRWKNYEQYF
TRBD1 TRBJ2-7 TRBV4-1 . TGCGCCAGCAGCCAAGAGGGGGGCTACAGGACAGGGGAGCAGTACTTC CASSQEGGYRTGEQYF
. TRBJ2-7 TRBV4-1 . TGCGCCAGCAGCCAAGGGCGGCAGGCCCTCTACGAGCAGTACTTC CASSQGRQALYEQYF
. TRBJ2-1 TRBV1 few TGCACCAGCAGCCAAGAATCGCTAGCGGATAATGAGCAGTTCTTC CTSSQESLADNEQFF
. TRBJ1-2 TRBV5-1 . TGCGCCAGCAGCTTGGCCAGTCGCGGGCCTTGCACCTTC CASSLASRGPCTF
TRBD2 TRBJ2-1 TRBV20-1 few TGTGGGCTAGCGGCCTACAATGAGCAGTTCTTC CGLAAYNEQFF
. TRBJ1-1 TRBV30 few TGTGCCTGGAGTGTACTTGAGGACACTGAAGCTTTCTTT CAWSVLEDTEAFF
. TRBJ2-7 TRBV2 few TGTGCCAGCACACAGGGCTGGAAGTCCTACGAGCAGTACTTC CASTQGWKSYEQYF
TRBD1 TRBJ1-2 TRBV2 . TGTGTCAGCAGCCCCCGGGACAGGGCCTCGAACTATGGCTACACCTTC CVSSPRDRASNYGYTF
. TRBJ1-3 TRBV29-1 few TGCAGCACACTGGACGGTTACTCTGGAAACACCATATATTTT CSTLDGYSGNTIYF
. TRBJ1-2 TRBV18 many TGTGCCAGCTCACCAAACCACGACTATGGCTACACCTTC CASSPNHDYGYTF
. TRBJ1-4 TRBV4-1 few TGCGCCAGCAGCCAAGTTCAGCTAACTAATGAAAAACTGTTTTTT CASSQVQLTNEKLFF